Sequencing of this TCR beta chain was carried out in a study of T cell responses to AZD1222 COVID-19 vaccine. Second-dose timings of about 4 or about 12 weeks were pooled. Assay used: immunoSEQ multiplex PCR; TCRdb lists only in-frame clones, some missing. Of 85,000 to 100,000 clones in the sample, roughly nine tenths were seen once. This material consisted of peripheral blood, taken 28 days after the second AZD1222 dose. The TCR sequence derives from an adult who received the AZD1222 COVID-19 vaccine.

The CDR3 sequence: CASRSDRYNQPQHF. The CDR3 DNA follows: TGTGCCAGCAGGAGTGACAGATATAATCAGCCCCAGCATTTT. The chain couples TRBV2 to TRBJ1-5; TRBD1 might be the D (5 bases). From germline, CDR1 is SNHLY and CDR2 FYNNEI. Deletions cut 6 bases from V and 4 bases from J, with 13 bases between. The CDR3 runs 14 residues.